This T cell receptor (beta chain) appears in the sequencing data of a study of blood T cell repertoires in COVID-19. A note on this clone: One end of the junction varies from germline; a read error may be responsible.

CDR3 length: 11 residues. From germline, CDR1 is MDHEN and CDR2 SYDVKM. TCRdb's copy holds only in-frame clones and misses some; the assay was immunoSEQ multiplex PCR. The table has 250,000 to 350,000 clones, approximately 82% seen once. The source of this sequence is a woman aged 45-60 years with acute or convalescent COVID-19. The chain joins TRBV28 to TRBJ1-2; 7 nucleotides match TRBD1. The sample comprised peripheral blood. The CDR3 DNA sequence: TGTGCCAGCAGTACGCCGACAGGGAAGGCCTTC. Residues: CASSTPTGKAF.